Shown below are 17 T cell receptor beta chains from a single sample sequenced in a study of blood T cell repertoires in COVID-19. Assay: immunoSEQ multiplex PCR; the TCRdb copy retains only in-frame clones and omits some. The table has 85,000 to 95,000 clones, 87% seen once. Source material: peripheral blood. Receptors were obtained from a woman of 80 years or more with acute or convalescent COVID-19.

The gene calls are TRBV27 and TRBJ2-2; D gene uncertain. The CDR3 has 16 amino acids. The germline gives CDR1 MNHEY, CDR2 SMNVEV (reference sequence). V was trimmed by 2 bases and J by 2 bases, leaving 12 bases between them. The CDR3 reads CASSLVDTLNTGELFF. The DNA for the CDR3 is TGTGCCAGCAGTTTAGTAGACACTTTAAACACCGGGGAGCTGTTTTTT.

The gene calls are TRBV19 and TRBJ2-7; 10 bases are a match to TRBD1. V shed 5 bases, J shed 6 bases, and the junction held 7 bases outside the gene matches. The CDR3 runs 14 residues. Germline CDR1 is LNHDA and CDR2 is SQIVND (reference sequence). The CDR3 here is CASSLGQGVSEQYF. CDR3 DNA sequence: TGTGCCAGTAGTCTTGGACAGGGGGTGAGCGAGCAGTACTTC.

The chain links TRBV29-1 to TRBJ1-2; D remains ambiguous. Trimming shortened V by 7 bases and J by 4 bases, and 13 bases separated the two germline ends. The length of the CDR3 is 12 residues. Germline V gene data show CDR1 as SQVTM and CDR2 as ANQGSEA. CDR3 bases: TGCAGCGCCCGAGGGCTCCTCTATGGCTACACCTTC. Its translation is CSARGLLYGYTF. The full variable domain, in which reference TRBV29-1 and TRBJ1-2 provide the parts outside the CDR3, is SAVISQKPSRDICQRGTSLTIQCQVDSQVTMMFWYRQQPGQSLTLIATANQGSEATYESGFVIDKFPISRPNLTFSTLTVSNMSPEDSSIYLCSARGLLYGYTFGSGTRLTVV.

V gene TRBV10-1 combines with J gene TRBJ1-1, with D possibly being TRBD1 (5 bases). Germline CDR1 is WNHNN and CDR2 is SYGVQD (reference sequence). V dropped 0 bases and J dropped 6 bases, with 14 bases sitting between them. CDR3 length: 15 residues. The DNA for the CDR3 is TGCGCCAGCAGTGAGTCGAAAATGGGGGGATCTGAAGCTTTCTTT. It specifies CASSESKMGGSEAFF.

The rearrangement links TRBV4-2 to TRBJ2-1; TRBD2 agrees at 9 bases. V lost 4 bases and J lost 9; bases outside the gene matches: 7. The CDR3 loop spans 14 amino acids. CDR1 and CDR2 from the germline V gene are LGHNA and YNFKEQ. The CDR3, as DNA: TGTGCCAGCAGCCGGAGCGGGGGGAGACTTGAGCAGTTCTTC. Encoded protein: CASSRSGGRLEQFF.

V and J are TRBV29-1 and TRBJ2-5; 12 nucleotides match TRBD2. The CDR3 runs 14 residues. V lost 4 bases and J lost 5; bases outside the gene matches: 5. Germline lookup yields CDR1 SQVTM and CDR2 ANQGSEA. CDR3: CSVASGRATETQYF. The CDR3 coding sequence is TGCAGCGTTGCTAGCGGGAGGGCCACGGAGACCCAGTACTTC. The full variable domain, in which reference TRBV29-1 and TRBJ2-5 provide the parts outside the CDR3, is SAVISQKPSRDICQRGTSLTIQCQVDSQVTMMFWYRQQPGQSLTLIATANQGSEATYESGFVIDKFPISRPNLTFSTLTVSNMSPEDSSIYLCSVASGRATETQYFGPGTRLLVL.

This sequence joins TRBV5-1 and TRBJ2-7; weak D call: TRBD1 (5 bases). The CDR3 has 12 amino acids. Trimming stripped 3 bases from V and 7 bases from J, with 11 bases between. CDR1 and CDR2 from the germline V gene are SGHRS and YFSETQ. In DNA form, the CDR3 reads TGCGCCAGCAGCTCCGACAGTCGAGAGCAGTACTTC. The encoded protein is CASSSDSREQYF.

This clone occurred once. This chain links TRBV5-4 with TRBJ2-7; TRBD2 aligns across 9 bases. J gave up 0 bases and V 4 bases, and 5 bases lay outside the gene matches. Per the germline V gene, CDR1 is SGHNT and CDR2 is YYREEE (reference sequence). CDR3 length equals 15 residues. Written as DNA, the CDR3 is TGTGCCAGCAGCGAACTAGCGGGCACCTCCTACGAGCAGTACTTC. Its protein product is CASSELAGTSYEQYF.

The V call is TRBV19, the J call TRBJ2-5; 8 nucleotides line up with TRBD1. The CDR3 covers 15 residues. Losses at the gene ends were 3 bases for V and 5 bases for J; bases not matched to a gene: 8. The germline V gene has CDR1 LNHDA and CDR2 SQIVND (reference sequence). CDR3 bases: TGTGCCAGTAGTATTCGGCAGGGGGCGGGTGAGACCCAGTACTTC. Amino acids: CASSIRQGAGETQYF.

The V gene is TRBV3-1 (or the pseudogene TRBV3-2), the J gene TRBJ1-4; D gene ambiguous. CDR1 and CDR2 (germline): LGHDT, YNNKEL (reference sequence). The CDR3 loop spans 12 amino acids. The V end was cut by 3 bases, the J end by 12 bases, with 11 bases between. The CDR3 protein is CASSHSGYELFF. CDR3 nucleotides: TGTGCCAGCAGCCATTCGGGTTATGAACTGTTTTTT.

The CDR3 loop reads CASSSYEAQYF. The CDR3 nucleotides are TGTGCCAGCAGCTCCTACGAGGCCCAGTACTTC. This sequence joins TRBV12-3 or TRBV12-4 and TRBJ2-5; D call uncertain. The CDR3 sequence is 11 residues long. The ends were cut back, 6 bases at V and 9 bases at J, with 11 bases in the middle.

The CDR3 protein is CASSRQALNTEAFF. The DNA of the CDR3 is TGTGCCAGTAGCCGACAGGCCCTTAACACTGAAGCTTTCTTT. V is TRBV19 and J is TRBJ1-1, with D maybe TRBD1 (6 bases). The germline gives CDR1 LNHDA, CDR2 SQIVND (reference sequence). With 6 bases removed from V and 2 bases from J, the gap between germline ends came to 13 bases. The CDR3 spans 14 residues.

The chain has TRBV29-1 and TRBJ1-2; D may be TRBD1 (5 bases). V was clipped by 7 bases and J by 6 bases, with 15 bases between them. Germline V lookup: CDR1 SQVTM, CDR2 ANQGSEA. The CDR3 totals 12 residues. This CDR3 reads CSARQSRDGYTF. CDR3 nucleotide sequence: TGCAGCGCCCGACAGTCCCGAGATGGCTACACCTTC.

The CDR3 DNA is TGTGCCAGCAGCCTACAGAATAACTATGGCTACACCTTC. Encoded protein: CASSLQNNYGYTF. V and J are TRBV9 and TRBJ1-2, with D uncertain. Germline V gives CDR1 SGDLS, CDR2 YYNGEE. CDR3 length: 13 residues. Trimming removed 4 bases at V and 1 base at J, with 8 bases between.

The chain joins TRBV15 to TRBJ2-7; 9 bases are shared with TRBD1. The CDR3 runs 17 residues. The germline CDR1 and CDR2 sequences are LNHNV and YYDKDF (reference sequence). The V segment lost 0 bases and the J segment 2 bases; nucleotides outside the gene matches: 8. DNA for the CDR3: TGTGCCACCAGCAGAGATAGAGGGGACAGGGTTCCCTACGAGCAGTACTTC. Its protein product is CATSRDRGDRVPYEQYF.

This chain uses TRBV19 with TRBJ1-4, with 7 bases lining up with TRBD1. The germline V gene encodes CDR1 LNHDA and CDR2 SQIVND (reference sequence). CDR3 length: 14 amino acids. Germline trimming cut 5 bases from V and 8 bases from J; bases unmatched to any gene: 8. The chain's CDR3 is CASSVTGLVEKLFF. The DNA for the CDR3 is TGTGCCAGTAGTGTGACAGGGCTAGTAGAAAAACTGTTTTTT. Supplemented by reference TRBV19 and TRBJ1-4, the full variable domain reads DGGITQSPKYLFRKEGQNVTLSCEQNLNHDAMYWYRQDPGQGLRLIYYSQIVNDFQKGDIAEGYSVSREKKESFPLTVTSAQKNPTAFYLCASSVTGLVEKLFFGSGTQLSVL.

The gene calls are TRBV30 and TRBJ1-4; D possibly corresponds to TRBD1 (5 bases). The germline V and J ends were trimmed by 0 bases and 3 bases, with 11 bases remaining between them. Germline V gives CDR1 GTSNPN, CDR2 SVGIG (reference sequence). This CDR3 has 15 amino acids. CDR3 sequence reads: CAWSVQEGPNEKLFF. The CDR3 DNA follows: TGTGCCTGGAGTGTACAGGAAGGGCCTAATGAAAAACTGTTTTTT.